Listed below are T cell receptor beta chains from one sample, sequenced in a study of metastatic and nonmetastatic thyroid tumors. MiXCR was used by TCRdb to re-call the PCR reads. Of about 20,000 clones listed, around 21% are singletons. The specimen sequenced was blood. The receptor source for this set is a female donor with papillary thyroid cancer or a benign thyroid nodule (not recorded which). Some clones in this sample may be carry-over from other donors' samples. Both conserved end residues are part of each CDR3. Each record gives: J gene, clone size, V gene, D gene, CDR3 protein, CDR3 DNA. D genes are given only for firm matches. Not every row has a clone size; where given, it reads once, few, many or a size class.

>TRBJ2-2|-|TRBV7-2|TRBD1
CASIWQGDTGELFF
TGTGCCAGCATCTGGCAGGGGGACACCGGTGAGCTGTTTTTT
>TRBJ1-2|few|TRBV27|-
CASSLTGLPTVSNYGYTF
TGTGCCAGCAGTTTGACAGGACTACCAACCGTATCAAACTATGGCTACACCTTC
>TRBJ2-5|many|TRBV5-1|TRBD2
CASSLSLAGVETQYF
TGCGCCAGCAGCTTGAGTCTAGCGGGAGTAGAGACCCAGTACTTC
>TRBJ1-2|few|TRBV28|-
CASITGRDGYTF
TGTGCCAGCATCACAGGGAGGGATGGCTACACCTTC
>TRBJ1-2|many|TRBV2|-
CASSDLGIDGYTF
TGTGCCAGCAGTGATCTGGGGATCGATGGCTACACCTTC
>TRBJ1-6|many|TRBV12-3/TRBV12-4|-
CASTDRRSYNSPLHF
TGTGCCAGCACCGACCGACGGTCCTATAATTCACCCCTCCACTTT
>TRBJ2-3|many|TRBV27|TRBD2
CASSLLGGGAGADTQYF
TGTGCCAGCAGTTTATTGGGCGGGGGGGCTGGGGCAGATACGCAGTATTTT
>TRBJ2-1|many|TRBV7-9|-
CASSFASRLYNEQFF
TGTGCCAGCAGCTTCGCTAGCCGACTTTACAATGAGCAGTTCTTC
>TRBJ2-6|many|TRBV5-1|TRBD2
CASSLEGGSGANVLTF
TGCGCCAGCAGCTTGGAGGGAGGGTCAGGGGCCAACGTCCTGACTTTC
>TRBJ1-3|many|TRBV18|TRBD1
CASSRDPGQGYGNTIYF
TGTGCCAGCTCACGGGATCCCGGACAGGGGTATGGAAACACCATATATTTT
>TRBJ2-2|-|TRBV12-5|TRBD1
CASGLRTGAVGTGELFF
TGTGCTAGTGGTTTGCGGACAGGAGCCGTGGGCACCGGGGAGCTGTTTTTT
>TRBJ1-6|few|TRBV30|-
CAWSAPGTVTHSPLHF
TGTGCCTGGAGCGCCCCTGGGACCGTGACTCATTCACCCCTCCACTTT
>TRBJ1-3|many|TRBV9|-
CASSPQSAGRNTIYF
TGTGCCAGCAGCCCCCAGAGTGCGGGCAGAAACACCATATATTTT
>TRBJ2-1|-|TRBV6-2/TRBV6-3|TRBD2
CASITNLAGGINEQFF
TGTGCGAGCATCACAAATTTAGCGGGAGGGATTAATGAGCAGTTCTTC
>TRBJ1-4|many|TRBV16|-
CASGPGDNEKLFF
TGTGCCAGCGGACCAGGCGATAATGAAAAACTGTTTTTT
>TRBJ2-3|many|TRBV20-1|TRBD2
CSVLLAGNTDTQYF
TGCAGTGTCCTATTAGCGGGTAACACAGATACGCAGTATTTT
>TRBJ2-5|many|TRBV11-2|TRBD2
CASSLVGGGSGGKTQYF
TGTGCCAGCAGCTTAGTGGGAGGCGGGAGCGGTGGAAAGACCCAGTACTTC
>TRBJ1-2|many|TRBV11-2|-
CASSPEGMSGGYTF
TGTGCCAGCAGCCCTGAAGGAATGTCGGGTGGCTACACCTTC
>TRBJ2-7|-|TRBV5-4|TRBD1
CASSYLPRGRESYEQYF
TGTGCCAGCAGCTACCTCCCCAGGGGGCGAGAATCATATGAGCAGTACTTC
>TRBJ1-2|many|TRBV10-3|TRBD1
CAIKGAGHYGYTF
TGTGCCATTAAGGGGGCAGGCCACTATGGCTACACCTTC
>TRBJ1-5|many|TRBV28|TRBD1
CASSNLGTGGIQPQHF
TGTGCCAGCAGCAATCTAGGGACAGGGGGCATTCAGCCCCAGCATTTT
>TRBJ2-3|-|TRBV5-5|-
CASSIQHTDTQYF
TGTGCCAGCAGCATCCAACACACAGATACGCAGTATTTT
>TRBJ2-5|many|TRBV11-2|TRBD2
CASSFGTSGEGTQYF
TGTGCCAGCAGCTTCGGGACTAGCGGAGAAGGGACCCAGTACTTC
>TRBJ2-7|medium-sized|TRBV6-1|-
CASSEEQHSYEQYF
TGTGCCAGCAGTGAGGAGCAGCACTCCTACGAGCAGTACTTC
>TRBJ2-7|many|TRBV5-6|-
CASRVGSGYEQYF
TGTGCCAGCAGGGTCGGTTCAGGATACGAGCAGTACTTC
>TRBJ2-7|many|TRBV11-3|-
CASSSLAYEQYF
TGTGCCAGCAGCTCACTAGCTTACGAGCAGTACTTC
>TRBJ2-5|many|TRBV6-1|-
CASSRPNEETQYF
TGTGCCAGCAGTAGACCCAACGAAGAGACCCAGTACTTC
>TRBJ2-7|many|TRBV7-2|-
CASSLEVGSYEQYF
TGTGCCAGCAGCTTAGAAGTTGGATCCTACGAGCAGTACTTC
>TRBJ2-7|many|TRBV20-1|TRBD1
CSARAPGGQGAKYEQYF
TGCAGTGCTAGAGCCCCGGGTGGCCAGGGGGCTAAGTACGAGCAGTACTTC
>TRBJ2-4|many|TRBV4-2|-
CASSQDGDRTNIQYF
TGTGCCAGCAGCCAAGATGGGGACCGAACGAACATTCAGTACTTC
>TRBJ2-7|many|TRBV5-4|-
CASSQMNKGLYEQYF
TGTGCCAGCAGCCAAATGAACAAGGGGCTCTACGAGCAGTACTTC
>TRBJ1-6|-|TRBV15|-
CATSRDSGQGGSPLHF
TGTGCCACCAGCAGAGATAGTGGTCAGGGTGGATCACCCCTCCACTTT
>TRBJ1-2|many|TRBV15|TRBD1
CATSITGGLNYGYTF
TGTGCCACCAGCATAACAGGGGGCCTTAACTATGGCTACACCTTC
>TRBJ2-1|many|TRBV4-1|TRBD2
CASSQALAGGLNEQFF
TGCGCCAGCAGCCAGGCCCTAGCGGGGGGGCTAAATGAGCAGTTCTTC
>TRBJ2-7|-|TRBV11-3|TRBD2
CASSLGLAGGIYEQYF
TGTGCCAGCAGCTTAGGACTAGCGGGCGGAATCTACGAGCAGTACTTC
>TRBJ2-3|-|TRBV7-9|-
CASSPNTDTQYF
TGTGCCAGCAGCCCCAATACAGATACGCAGTATTTT
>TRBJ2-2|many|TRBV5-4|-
CASSTRAGLGTGELFF
TGTGCCAGCAGCACCCGAGCTGGGTTGGGGACCGGGGAGCTGTTTTTT
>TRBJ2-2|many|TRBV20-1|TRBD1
CSAGRGRAGELFF
TGCAGTGCAGGCAGGGGGCGGGCCGGGGAGCTGTTTTTT
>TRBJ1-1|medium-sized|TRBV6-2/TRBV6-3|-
CASSYSTFGEDTEAFF
TGTGCCAGCAGTTACTCGACGTTCGGGGAGGACACTGAAGCTTTCTTT
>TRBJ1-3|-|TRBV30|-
CAWSVELLYSGNTIYF
TGTGCCTGGAGTGTAGAGCTTTTGTACTCTGGAAACACCATATATTTT
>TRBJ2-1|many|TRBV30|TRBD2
CAWSGNLAGGPVNNEQFF
TGTGCCTGGAGTGGAAATCTAGCGGGGGGGCCCGTGAACAATGAGCAGTTCTTC
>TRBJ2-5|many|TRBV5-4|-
CASSFAGPAGETQYF
TGTGCCAGCAGCTTTGCAGGGCCCGCGGGCGAGACCCAGTACTTC
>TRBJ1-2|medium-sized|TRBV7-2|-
CASSRDIRGGVGYTF
TGTGCCAGCAGCCGAGACATAAGGGGGGGCGTTGGCTACACCTTC
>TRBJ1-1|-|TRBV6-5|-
CASSHRDRSGGGAFF
TGTGCCAGCAGTCACCGTGACAGGTCGGGTGGGGGAGCTTTCTTT
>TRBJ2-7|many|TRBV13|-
CASSFYEQYF
TGTGCCAGCAGCTTCTACGAGCAGTACTTC
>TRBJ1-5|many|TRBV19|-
CASSIDVRQSLEYSNQPQHF
TGTGCCAGTAGTATAGACGTAAGACAGTCACTCGAATATAGCAATCAGCCCCAGCATTTT
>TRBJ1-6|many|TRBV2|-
CASFDREENSPLHF
TGTGCCAGTTTCGACCGGGAGGAGAATTCACCCCTCCACTTT
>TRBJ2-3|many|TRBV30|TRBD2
CAWNLAGDTQYF
TGTGCCTGGAACCTAGCGGGAGATACGCAGTATTTT
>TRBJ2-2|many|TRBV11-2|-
CASSLGQGTGELFF
TGTGCCAGCAGCTTAGGCCAGGGGACCGGGGAGCTGTTTTTT
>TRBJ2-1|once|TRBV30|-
CDWRAAGDSNEQFF
TGTGACTGGAGGGCCGCCGGGGATTCCAATGAGCAGTTCTTC
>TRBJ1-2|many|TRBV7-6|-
CASSLTGSGWAYGYTF
TGTGCCAGCAGCCTAACAGGGTCGGGCTGGGCCTATGGCTACACCTTC
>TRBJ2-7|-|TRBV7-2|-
CASIFQRLSSYQQYF
TGTGCCAGCATCTTCCAGCGGCTGAGCTCCTACCAGCAGTACTTC
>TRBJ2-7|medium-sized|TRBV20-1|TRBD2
CSAPSTSGVNYEQYF
TGCAGTGCCCCATCCACTAGCGGGGTAAACTACGAGCAGTACTTC
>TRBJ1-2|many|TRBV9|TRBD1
CASRVSPGTGDGYGYTF
TGTGCCAGCAGAGTAAGTCCCGGGACAGGGGATGGCTATGGCTACACCTTC
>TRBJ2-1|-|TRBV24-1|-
CATSDRTAPYSYNEQFF
TGTGCCACCAGTGATCGGACAGCCCCATATTCTTACAATGAGCAGTTCTTC
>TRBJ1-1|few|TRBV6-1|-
CARSSWTKNTEAFF
TGTGCCAGAAGTTCCTGGACAAAGAACACTGAAGCTTTCTTT
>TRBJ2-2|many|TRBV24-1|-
CATSGGVYDTGELFF
TGTGCCACCAGTGGCGGAGTATACGACACCGGGGAGCTGTTTTTT